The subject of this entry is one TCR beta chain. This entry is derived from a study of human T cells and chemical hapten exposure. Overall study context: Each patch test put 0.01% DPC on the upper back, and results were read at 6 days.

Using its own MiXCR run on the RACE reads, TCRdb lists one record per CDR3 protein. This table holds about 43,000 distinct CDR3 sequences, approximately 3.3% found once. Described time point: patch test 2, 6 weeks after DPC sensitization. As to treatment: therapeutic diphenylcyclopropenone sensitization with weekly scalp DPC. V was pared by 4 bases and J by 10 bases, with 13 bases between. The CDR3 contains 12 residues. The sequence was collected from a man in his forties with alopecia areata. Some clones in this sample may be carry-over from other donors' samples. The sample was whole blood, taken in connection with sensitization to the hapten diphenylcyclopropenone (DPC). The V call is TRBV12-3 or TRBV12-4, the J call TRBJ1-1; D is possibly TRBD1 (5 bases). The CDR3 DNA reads TGTGCCAGCAGTTCCGGGAGACAGAGAGCTTTCTTT. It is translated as CASSSGRQRAFF.